The 18 T cell receptor beta chains reported below all come from one sample, sequenced in a study of OX40 agonist ivuxolimab in advanced cancers. The data were produced by immunoSEQ multiplex PCR, yet TCRdb's version contains in-frame clones alone and is incomplete. The sample lists 35,000 to 40,000 clones, around 80% occurring once. Sequences were derived from CD4+ or CD8+ T cells sorted from blood, sampled in a trial of the OX40 agonist ivuxolimab. The receptors originated from an adult with an advanced solid tumor such as melanoma, head and neck, liver or kidney cancer.

The rearrangement links TRBV4-1 to TRBJ2-5; D perhaps matches TRBD1 (5 bases). V was trimmed by 6 bases and J by 2 bases, leaving 13 bases between them. Germline loops: CDR1 MGHRA, CDR2 YSYEKL. This CDR3 has 14 residues. CDR3 in amino acids: CASSATGRQETQYF. The CDR3 nucleotides read TGCGCCAGCAGTGCTACAGGCCGACAAGAGACCCAGTACTTC.

The rearrangement joins TRBV6-5 to TRBJ1-1, with a weak D call TRBD1 (6 bases). Germline V gene lookup returns CDR1 MNHEY and CDR2 SVGAGI. CDR3 length: 14 residues. V was pared by 6 bases and J by 1 base, with 12 bases between. This CDR3 is CASSSGQSNTEAFF. CDR3 DNA sequence: TGTGCCAGCAGCTCAGGACAGTCGAACACTGAAGCTTTCTTT.

The V and J genes are TRBV6-1 and TRBJ1-2; 8 positions agree with TRBD1. The CDR3 runs to 13 residues. The junction had 5 bases not matched to a gene; V was cut back by 3 bases and J by 8 bases. CDR1 and CDR2 from the germline V gene are MNHNS and SASEGT. This chain's CDR3 is CASSDAGTGGYTF. CDR3 in DNA: TGTGCCAGCAGTGACGCCGGGACAGGCGGCTACACCTTC.

The chain uses TRBV6-1 and TRBJ2-7, with 12 bases that match TRBD2. Trimming removed 7 bases from V and 2 bases from J; junction bases left unmatched: 6. Germline V gives CDR1 MNHNS, CDR2 SASEGT. This CDR3 is built from 15 residues. The CDR3 protein is CASKTSGGITYEQYF. CDR3 DNA sequence: TGTGCCAGCAAAACTAGCGGGGGGATCACCTACGAGCAGTACTTC.

The chain carries TRBV7-3 and TRBJ2-5, with 10 bases aligning to TRBD2. The J call is doubtful: the DNA matches TRBJ2-7 better. CDR3 length: 19 amino acids. Germline CDR1 and CDR2: SGHTA and FQGTGA. This CDR3 is CASSLKGWASGGLSYEQYF. CDR3 DNA sequence: TGTGCCAGCAGCTTAAAAGGATGGGCTAGCGGGGGATTATCCTACGAGCAGTACTTC.

The V call is TRBV5-4, the J call TRBJ2-5, with D perhaps matching TRBD1 (6 bases). In germline, CDR1 is SGHNT, CDR2 YYREEE (reference sequence). Deletions cut 3 bases from V and 3 bases from J, with 12 bases between. CDR3 size: 14 residues. The CDR3 protein is CASSSRTAEETQYF. CDR3 DNA sequence: TGTGCCAGCAGCTCCCGGACAGCCGAAGAGACCCAGTACTTC.

This clone was detected only a few times. This chain joins TRBV5-1 and TRBJ1-1; D gene unclear. The CDR3 is 17 residues long. The germline V and J ends were trimmed by 0 bases and 3 bases, with 18 bases remaining between them. Germline values: CDR1 SGHRS, CDR2 YFSETQ. CDR3 amino acids: CASSLANVATLYTEAFF. The CDR3 region has the DNA TGCGCCAGCAGCTTGGCCAACGTGGCAACTCTTTACACTGAAGCTTTCTTT.

This CDR3 reads CASSLAGSSLYEQYF. Here the CDR3 DNA reads TGCGCCAGCAGCTTGGCAGGGTCGTCCCTATACGAGCAGTACTTC. The chain recombines TRBV5-1 with TRBJ2-7; D is perhaps TRBD1 (5 bases). The V gene lost 0 bases and the J gene lost 4 bases, with 14 bases spanning the gap. The CDR3 runs to 15 residues. Germline V gives CDR1 SGHRS, CDR2 YFSETQ.

The chain joins TRBV2 to TRBJ1-6, with D perhaps TRBD1 (5 bases). The V gene lost 2 bases and the J gene lost 0 bases, with 8 bases spanning the gap. Germline-derived CDR1 and CDR2 are SNHLY and FYNNEI. CDR3 length: 16 residues. CDR3 nucleotide sequence: TGTGCCAGCAGTGAACAGGGCAGCTCCTATAATTCACCCCTCCACTTT. Encoded protein: CASSEQGSSYNSPLHF.

The J gene is TRBJ2-5, the V gene TRBV7-9, with 7 bases that match TRBD2. The CDR3 consists of 15 residues. With 1 base clipped from V and 2 bases from J, the junction kept 4 bases outside the gene matches. Germline V gene lookup returns CDR1 SEHNR and CDR2 FQNEAQ (reference sequence). CDR3 protein: CASSLVISGQETQYF. In DNA, the CDR3 is TGTGCCAGCAGCTTAGTGATTAGCGGGCAAGAGACCCAGTACTTC.

This clone is deemed medium-sized. The V gene is TRBV7-3, the J gene TRBJ1-5, with D perhaps TRBD1 (5 bases). CDR1 is SGHTA and CDR2 is FQGTGA in the germline V gene. The V end lost 0 bases, the J end lost 0 bases, and 15 bases lay between the germline ends. CDR3 length: 18 amino acids. CDR3 in DNA: TGTGCCAGCAGCTTAACGGCCCCGGGACGTGTTAGCAATCAGCCCCAGCATTTT. Translating gives CASSLTAPGRVSNQPQHF.

The chain is built from TRBV30 and TRBJ1-1; the D is unclear. There are 15 residues in the CDR3. The V gene lost 0 bases and the J gene lost 1 base, with 12 bases spanning the gap. Germline lookup yields CDR1 GTSNPN and CDR2 SVGIG (reference sequence). CDR3 in DNA: TGTGCCTGGAGTGTACCTGACCGAAGGAACACTGAAGCTTTCTTT. It translates to CAWSVPDRRNTEAFF.

The chain couples TRBV7-8 to TRBJ1-5, with 11 bases lining up with TRBD1. The CDR3 has 15 residues. CDR1 and CDR2 (germline): SGHVS, FQNEAQ. Losses at the gene ends were 4 bases for V and 6 bases for J; bases not matched to a gene: 5. Here the CDR3 DNA reads TGTGCCAGCAGCTCAGGACAGGGGGCAGGTCAGCCCCAGCATTTT. It yields the protein CASSSGQGAGQPQHF.

The rearrangement uses TRBV5-5 and TRBJ1-2, with a possible D match to TRBD1 (5 bases). V was pared by 3 bases and J by 4 bases, with 13 bases between. Germline V gene sequence: CDR1 SGHKS, CDR2 YYEKEE (reference sequence). The length of the CDR3 is 14 residues. CDR3 in DNA: TGTGCCAGCAGCTCGTCCACAGGCGTCTATGGCTACACCTTC. It is translated as CASSSSTGVYGYTF.

V gene TRBV6-1 combines with J gene TRBJ2-3; perhaps TRBD2 as D (5 bases). With 6 bases removed from V and 0 bases from J, the gap between germline ends came to 10 bases. The germline gives CDR1 MNHNS, CDR2 SASEGT. The CDR3 is 14 amino acids. Here the CDR3 DNA reads TGTGCCAGCAGCGCGCGGACTAGCACAGATACGCAGTATTTT. It codes for CASSARTSTDTQYF.

This chain links TRBV6-5 with TRBJ1-2; a weak D match, TRBD1 (6 bases). This CDR3 spans 14 amino acids. The germline CDR1 and CDR2 sequences are MNHEY and SVGAGI. V gave up 6 bases and J gave up 4 bases, with 15 bases separating them. The CDR3 DNA follows: TGTGCCAGCAGCCGAGGGGGGCGGGCCTATGGCTACACCTTC. It translates to CASSRGGRAYGYTF.

The V and J genes are TRBV25-1 and TRBJ2-1; D perhaps matches TRBD2 (6 bases). Germline CDR1 reads MGHDK; CDR2 reads SYGVNS. CDR3 size: 16 residues. V was clipped by 3 bases and J by 0 bases, with 12 bases between them. The chain's CDR3 is CASSEGDFSSYNEQFF. For the CDR3, the DNA is TGTGCCAGCAGTGAGGGGGACTTCAGCTCCTACAATGAGCAGTTCTTC.

The rearrangement joins TRBV6-1 to TRBJ2-7; TRBD1 matches 9 bases. The CDR3 totals 14 residues. CDR1 and CDR2 (germline): MNHNS, SASEGT. The trim removed 8 bases at V and 0 bases at J, leaving 5 bases unmatched. CDR3 nucleotides: TGTGCCAGCTCCCGGGACAGGGACTCCTACGAGCAGTACGTC. The encoded protein is CASSRDRDSYEQYV.